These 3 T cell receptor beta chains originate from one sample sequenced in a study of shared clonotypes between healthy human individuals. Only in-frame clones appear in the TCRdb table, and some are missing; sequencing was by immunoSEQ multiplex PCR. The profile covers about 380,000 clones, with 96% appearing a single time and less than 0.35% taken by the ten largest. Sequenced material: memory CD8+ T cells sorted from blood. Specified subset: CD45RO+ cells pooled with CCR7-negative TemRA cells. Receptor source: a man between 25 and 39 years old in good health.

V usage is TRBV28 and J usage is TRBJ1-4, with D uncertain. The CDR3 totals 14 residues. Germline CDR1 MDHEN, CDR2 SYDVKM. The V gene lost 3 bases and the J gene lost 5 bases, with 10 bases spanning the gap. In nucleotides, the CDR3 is TGTGCCAGCAGTTTGCGGCAGACAAATGAAAAACTGTTTTTT. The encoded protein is CASSLRQTNEKLFF. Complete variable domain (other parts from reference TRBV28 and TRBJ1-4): DVKVTQSSRYLVKRTGEKVFLECVQDMDHENMFWYRQDPGLGLRLIYFSYDVKMKEKGDIPEGYSVSREKKERFSLILESASTNQTSMYLCASSLRQTNEKLFFGSGTQLSVL.

The CDR3 nucleotides read TGTGCCAGCAGTTACCTACCCAGGTTTAACTATGGCTACACCTTC. Translation gives CASSYLPRFNYGYTF. V and J are TRBV6-5 and TRBJ1-2; no firm D call. This CDR3 spans 15 amino acids. Deletions cut 2 bases from V and 1 base from J, with 11 bases between. Germline V lookup: CDR1 MNHEY, CDR2 SVGAGI.

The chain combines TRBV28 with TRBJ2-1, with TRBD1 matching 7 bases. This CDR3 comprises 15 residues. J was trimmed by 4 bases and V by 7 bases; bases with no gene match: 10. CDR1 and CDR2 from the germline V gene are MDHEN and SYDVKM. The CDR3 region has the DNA TGTGCCAGCACCTTACAGGGGAATCGGTACAATGAGCAGTTCTTC. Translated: CASTLQGNRYNEQFF.